These T cell receptor beta chains were read from a single sample in a study of blood T cell repertoires in COVID-19. Sequencing used immunoSEQ multiplex PCR; TCRdb keeps in-frame clones, though not all of them. The data show a few hundred thousand clones, with 80% seen just once and nearly 7.5% held by the top ten. What was sequenced was PBMCs or T cells enriched from blood (not recorded which). The receptors stem from a woman aged 40 to 55 with acute COVID-19. Each CDR3 is given with its conserved first and last residue. The order of the fields is J gene, D gene, V gene, CDR3 DNA, CDR3 protein. D genes are given only for firm matches.

>TRBJ2-5|TRBD1|TRBV3-1/TRBV3-2
TGTGCCAGCAGCCAATCCCTGGACAGGCAAGAGACCCAGTACTTC
CASSQSLDRQETQYF
>TRBJ1-4|TRBD1|TRBV12-3/TRBV12-4
TGTGCCAGCAGACGGACAGGGGGCGGAAAACTGTTTTTT
CASRRTGGGKLFF
>TRBJ1-1|-|TRBV19
TGTGCCAGTAGTATCGGTAGTTCGAACACTGAAGCTTTCTTT
CASSIGSSNTEAFF
>TRBJ2-3|TRBD2|TRBV19
TGTGCCAGTAGTACCGGGACTAGCGGGATTACAGATACGCAGTATTTT
CASSTGTSGITDTQYF
>TRBJ1-6|-|TRBV10-3
TGTGCCATCAGTGGGGACATCTATAATTCACCCCTCCACTTT
CAISGDIYNSPLHF
>TRBJ1-4|TRBD1|TRBV27
TGTGCCAGCAGTTTACGGACAGGGAGAAATGAAAAACTGTTTTTT
CASSLRTGRNEKLFF
>TRBJ2-7|TRBD1|TRBV5-1
TGCGCCAGCAGCTTAACGACAGGGCCCTACGAGCAGTACTTC
CASSLTTGPYEQYF
>TRBJ1-1|-|TRBV20-1
TGCAGTGCTAGTGCAGGGGTAACTGAAGCTTTCTTT
CSASAGVTEAFF
>TRBJ1-2|TRBD1|TRBV10-3
TGTGCCATCAGTGAAGGAGGAAGGGGACAGGGGCAATATGGCTACACCTTC
CAISEGGRGQGQYGYTF
>TRBJ2-7|-|TRBV19
TGTGCCAGTAGTATACAGGCCCCGCCCTACGAGCAGTACTTC
CASSIQAPPYEQYF
>TRBJ1-5|TRBD1|TRBV7-9
TGTGCCAGCAGCTTAGTCATGGGACAGGGCAATCAGCCCCAGCATTTT
CASSLVMGQGNQPQHF
>TRBJ2-5|-|TRBV28
TGTGCCAGCAGCCCCGCTTCGGCGTACGGGGAGACCCAGTACTTC
CASSPASAYGETQYF
>TRBJ1-1|TRBD1|TRBV6-5
TGTGCCAGCAGACCCGACCGGGGACAGGGCGGGGTAGCTTTCTTT
CASRPDRGQGGVAFF
>TRBJ1-5|-|TRBV7-8
TGTGCCAGCAGCCCGCGGGATAGCAATCAGCCCCAGCATTTT
CASSPRDSNQPQHF
>TRBJ1-5|-|TRBV18
TGTGCCAGCTCACCACGAGAGAAAAATCAGCCCCAGCATTTT
CASSPREKNQPQHF
>TRBJ1-3|TRBD1|TRBV5-1
TGCGCCAGCAGCTGGACAGGGTCTGCCGTCATGAGCTCTGGAAACACCATATATTTT
CASSWTGSAVMSSGNTIYF
>TRBJ1-2|-|TRBV4-1
TGCGCCAGCAGCCAAGTTCCTCTCGGGATTGACTATGGCTACACCTTC
CASSQVPLGIDYGYTF